These T cell receptor beta chains were read from a single sample in a study of T cells in localized non-small cell lung cancer. The data were produced by immunoSEQ multiplex PCR, yet TCRdb's version contains in-frame clones alone and is incomplete. Of tens of thousands of clones in the sample, almost 85% were seen once. This specimen consisted of peripheral blood, obtained before any cancer treatment. The receptors stem from a man aged 35-75 years with stage I lung adenocarcinoma. Each CDR3 is given with its conserved first and last residue. D genes are given only for firm matches. Not all rows give a size; the values are once, few, many and, for expanded clones, a class.

d_gene: .; abundance: .; v_gene: TRBV27; j_gene: TRBJ2-7; CDR3nt: TGTGCCAGCAGTTTCGGCGCGAATACCTACGAGCAGTACTTC; CDR3aa: CASSFGANTYEQYF
d_gene: .; abundance: .; v_gene: TRBV5-4; j_gene: TRBJ2-2; CDR3nt: TGTGCCAGCAGCTTGGACCGGGCGAACACCGGGGAGCTGTTTTTT; CDR3aa: CASSLDRANTGELFF
d_gene: TRBD1; abundance: few; v_gene: TRBV14; j_gene: TRBJ1-1; CDR3nt: TGTGCCAGCAGCCAACATGCAGGGGGCTCGGTCACTGAAGCTTTCTTT; CDR3aa: CASSQHAGGSVTEAFF
d_gene: .; abundance: .; v_gene: TRBV2; j_gene: TRBJ2-5; CDR3nt: TGTGCCAGCAGTAAGGGGCCGGGGGAGACCCAGTACTTC; CDR3aa: CASSKGPGETQYF
d_gene: .; abundance: .; v_gene: TRBV30; j_gene: TRBJ1-5; CDR3nt: TGTGCCTGGACCGACAGCCCAGATAGGCCCCAGCATTTT; CDR3aa: CAWTDSPDRPQHF
d_gene: TRBD1; abundance: .; v_gene: TRBV9; j_gene: TRBJ1-3; CDR3nt: TGTGCCAGCAGCGCCAGCAGGGGGCCCAGAAACACCATATATTTT; CDR3aa: CASSASRGPRNTIYF
d_gene: .; abundance: .; v_gene: TRBV5-6; j_gene: TRBJ2-6; CDR3nt: TGTGCCAGCAGCGGATTGGGGGTCTCTGGGGCCAACGTCCTGACTTTC; CDR3aa: CASSGLGVSGANVLTF
d_gene: .; abundance: .; v_gene: TRBV28; j_gene: TRBJ1-1; CDR3nt: TGTGCCAGCAGTTTATATAACCTTGAAGCTTTCTTT; CDR3aa: CASSLYNLEAFF
d_gene: .; abundance: .; v_gene: TRBV29-1; j_gene: TRBJ1-1; CDR3nt: TGCAGCGTCTACAGGGCCTTGAAAACTGAAGCTTTCTTT; CDR3aa: CSVYRALKTEAFF
d_gene: TRBD2; abundance: .; v_gene: TRBV7-7; j_gene: TRBJ2-5; CDR3nt: TGTGCTAGCAGCCCAAGCGGGAGAAGGGAAGAGACCCAGTACTTC; CDR3aa: CASSPSGRREETQYF
d_gene: .; abundance: .; v_gene: TRBV2; j_gene: TRBJ2-1; CDR3nt: TGTGCCAGCGCCAGCAAGAATGAGCAGTTCTTC; CDR3aa: CASASKNEQFF
d_gene: .; abundance: .; v_gene: TRBV10-1; j_gene: TRBJ2-2; CDR3nt: TGCGCCAGCAGTGTAGGACAGATGAACACCGGGGAGCTGTTTTTT; CDR3aa: CASSVGQMNTGELFF
d_gene: .; abundance: .; v_gene: TRBV7-9; j_gene: TRBJ2-4; CDR3nt: TGTGCCAGCAGCTTAGACAGGCTTGACGCCAAAAACATTCAGTACTTC; CDR3aa: CASSLDRLDAKNIQYF
d_gene: .; abundance: .; v_gene: TRBV11-2; j_gene: TRBJ2-7; CDR3nt: TGTGCCAGCAGCTTCACTAGAGGTGCGCCCTACGAGCAGTACTTC; CDR3aa: CASSFTRGAPYEQYF
d_gene: .; abundance: .; v_gene: TRBV7-9; j_gene: TRBJ1-4; CDR3nt: TGTGCCAGCAGCTTAGTGGGTGAAAAACTGTTTTTT; CDR3aa: CASSLVGEKLFF
d_gene: .; abundance: .; v_gene: TRBV7-7; j_gene: TRBJ2-5; CDR3nt: TGTGCTAGCAGCCCAAATTCCGGTGGGTCAGAGACCCAGTACTTC; CDR3aa: CASSPNSGGSETQYF
d_gene: .; abundance: .; v_gene: TRBV6-4; j_gene: TRBJ2-4; CDR3nt: TGTGCCAGCCTGCCGCGGCAAAAATATAAGGATATTCAGTACTTC; CDR3aa: CASLPRQKYKDIQYF
d_gene: .; abundance: once; v_gene: TRBV7-9; j_gene: TRBJ1-4; CDR3nt: TGTGCCAGCAGTCTCTCGAGGGGCGGCGAAAAACTGTTTTTT; CDR3aa: CASSLSRGGEKLFF
d_gene: .; abundance: .; v_gene: TRBV4-3; j_gene: TRBJ1-6; CDR3nt: TGCGCCAGCAGCCAAGACGTAGAGGAGCCTAGGGAAGCTTCACCCCTCCACTTT; CDR3aa: CASSQDVEEPREASPLHF
d_gene: .; abundance: .; v_gene: TRBV7-2; j_gene: TRBJ1-2; CDR3nt: TGTGCCAGCAGCCCCGACAGGAGGGACTATGGCTACACCTTC; CDR3aa: CASSPDRRDYGYTF
d_gene: .; abundance: few; v_gene: TRBV30; j_gene: TRBJ1-1; CDR3nt: TGTGCCTGGATGTTGGGTGGTGAAGCTTTCTTT; CDR3aa: CAWMLGGEAFF
d_gene: .; abundance: .; v_gene: TRBV28; j_gene: TRBJ2-1; CDR3nt: TGTGCCAGCAATACCGGAGAACCACACTACAATGAGCAGTTCTTC; CDR3aa: CASNTGEPHYNEQFF
d_gene: .; abundance: few; v_gene: TRBV19; j_gene: TRBJ1-5; CDR3nt: TGTGCCAGTAGTATAAAAGGGATGAGCAATCAGCCCCAGCATTTT; CDR3aa: CASSIKGMSNQPQHF
d_gene: TRBD1; abundance: .; v_gene: TRBV30; j_gene: TRBJ1-3; CDR3nt: TGTGCCTGGAGTGTCGGACAGGGCGGAAACACCATATATTTT; CDR3aa: CAWSVGQGGNTIYF
d_gene: TRBD1; abundance: .; v_gene: TRBV27; j_gene: TRBJ2-3; CDR3nt: TGTGCCAGCAGTAGGGACAGGGGTACAGATACGCAGTATTTT; CDR3aa: CASSRDRGTDTQYF
d_gene: TRBD2; abundance: once; v_gene: TRBV7-2; j_gene: TRBJ2-2; CDR3nt: TGTGCCAGCAGCTCTCAGCGGGGGTCGGGATACACCGGGGAGCTGTTTTTT; CDR3aa: CASSSQRGSGYTGELFF
d_gene: .; abundance: .; v_gene: TRBV5-1; j_gene: TRBJ2-7; CDR3nt: TGCGCCAGCAGCGGGGACGGTTCCTACGAGCAGTACTTC; CDR3aa: CASSGDGSYEQYF
d_gene: .; abundance: once; v_gene: TRBV7-2; j_gene: TRBJ1-2; CDR3nt: TGTGCCAGCAGCCCGGGACTGGATGGCTACACCTTC; CDR3aa: CASSPGLDGYTF
d_gene: .; abundance: .; v_gene: TRBV30; j_gene: TRBJ2-5; CDR3nt: TGTGCCTGGAGTAAGCCTTGGGAGACCCAGTACTTC; CDR3aa: CAWSKPWETQYF
d_gene: TRBD1; abundance: .; v_gene: TRBV6-5; j_gene: TRBJ1-5; CDR3nt: TGTGCCAGCAGTCCCAGGGGGCGAAATCAGCCCCAGCATTTT; CDR3aa: CASSPRGRNQPQHF
d_gene: .; abundance: .; v_gene: TRBV9; j_gene: TRBJ1-1; CDR3nt: TGTGCCAGCAGCGCCCAGGCGGACACTGAAGCTTTCTTT; CDR3aa: CASSAQADTEAFF
d_gene: TRBD1; abundance: .; v_gene: TRBV6-1; j_gene: TRBJ2-6; CDR3nt: TGTGCCAGCAGTGATGGACAGGGAGTAGCTGGGGCCAACGTCCTGACTTTC; CDR3aa: CASSDGQGVAGANVLTF
d_gene: .; abundance: .; v_gene: TRBV13; j_gene: TRBJ2-3; CDR3nt: TGTGCCAGCAGCTTAGGCTCCTTAGAGTATTTT; CDR3aa: CASSLGSLEYF
d_gene: .; abundance: .; v_gene: TRBV19; j_gene: TRBJ2-2; CDR3nt: TGTGCCAGTAGTACGCTCGGGGGGGAGCTGTTTTTT; CDR3aa: CASSTLGGELFF